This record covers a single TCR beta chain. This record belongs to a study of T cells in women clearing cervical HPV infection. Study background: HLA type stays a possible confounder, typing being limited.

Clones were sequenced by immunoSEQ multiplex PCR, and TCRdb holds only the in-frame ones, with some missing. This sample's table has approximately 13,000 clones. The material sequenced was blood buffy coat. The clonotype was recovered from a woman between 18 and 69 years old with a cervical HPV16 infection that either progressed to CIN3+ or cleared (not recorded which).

The CDR3 sequence is CASSLRTPRGAEAFF. The sequenced CDR3 bases are TGTGCCAGCAGCCTTAGAACCCCGCGGGGCGCTGAA. The chain recombines TRBV11-2 with TRBJ1-1; tentative D call: TRBD1 (5 bases). The read ends 3 residues shy of where the CDR3 ends; the end is completed using the germline J gene. Germline-derived CDR1 and CDR2 are SGHAT and FQNNGV. There are 15 residues in the CDR3. Trimming stripped 5 bases from V and 6 bases from J, with 19 bases between. Supplemented by reference TRBV11-2 and TRBJ1-1, the full variable domain reads EAGVAQSPRYKIIEKRQSVAFWCNPISGHATLYWYQQILGQGPKLLIQFQNNGVVDDSQLPKDRFSAERLKGVDSTLKIQPAKLEDSAVYLCASSLRTPRGAEAFFGQGTRLTVV.